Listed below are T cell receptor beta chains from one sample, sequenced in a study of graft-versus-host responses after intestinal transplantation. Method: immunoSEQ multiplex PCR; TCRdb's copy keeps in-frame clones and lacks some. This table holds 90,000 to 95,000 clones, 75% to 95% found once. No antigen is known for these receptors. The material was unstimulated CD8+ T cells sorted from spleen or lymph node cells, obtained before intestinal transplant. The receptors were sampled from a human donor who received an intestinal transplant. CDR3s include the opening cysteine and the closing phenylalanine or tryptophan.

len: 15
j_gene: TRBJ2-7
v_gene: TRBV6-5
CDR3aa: CASSYLRGGGYEQYF

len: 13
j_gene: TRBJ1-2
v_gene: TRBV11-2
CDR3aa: CASSSGGGFGYTF

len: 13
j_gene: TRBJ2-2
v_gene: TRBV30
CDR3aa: CACIYRDTGELFF

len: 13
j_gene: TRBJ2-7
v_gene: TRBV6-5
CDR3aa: CASSPTGSHEQYF

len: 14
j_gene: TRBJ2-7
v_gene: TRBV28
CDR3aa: CASSLLGTRYEQYF

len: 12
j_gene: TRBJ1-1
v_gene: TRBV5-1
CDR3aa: CASSIRGTEAFF

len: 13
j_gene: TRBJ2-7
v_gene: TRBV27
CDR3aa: CAGSLTGSYEQYF

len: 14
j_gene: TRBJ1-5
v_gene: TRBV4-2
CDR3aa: CASSRDRGNQPQHF

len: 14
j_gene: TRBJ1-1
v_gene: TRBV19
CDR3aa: CASNLDSLNTEAFF

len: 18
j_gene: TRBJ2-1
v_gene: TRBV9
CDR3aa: CASSVVGSGSSSYNEQFF

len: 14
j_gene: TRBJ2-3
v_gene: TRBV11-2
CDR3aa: CASSFLASADTQYF

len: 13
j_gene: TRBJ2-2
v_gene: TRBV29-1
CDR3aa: CSAQGANTGELFF

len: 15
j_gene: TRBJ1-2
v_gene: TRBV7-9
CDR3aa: CASSPNLQGADGYTF

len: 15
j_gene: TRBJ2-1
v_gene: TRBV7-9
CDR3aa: CASSLETGGHNEQFF

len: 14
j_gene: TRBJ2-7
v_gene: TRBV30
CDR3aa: CAWSGGRAGYEQYF

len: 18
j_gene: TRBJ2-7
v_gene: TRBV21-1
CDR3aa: CASSLRPGGDFNSYEQYF

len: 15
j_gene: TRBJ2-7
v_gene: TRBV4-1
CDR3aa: CASSHRASGPYEQYF

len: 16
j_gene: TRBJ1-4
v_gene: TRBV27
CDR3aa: CASSPQSAGVDEKLFF